A single sample gave rise to the 5 T cell receptor beta chains below, sequenced in a study of cytomegalovirus exposure and HLA in healthy donors (dated 2017 in TCRdb). Library creation used the immunoSEQ multiplex PCR assay. For the multiplex PCR, a mixture combining 60 forward primers for TCR Vbeta segments and 13 reverse primers for TCR Jbeta segments was used. Held by TCRdb, this immuneACCESS table contains in-frame sequences only and omits some clones. Under half of the omission traces to an unresolved V gene where checked; the cause of the rest is unknown. Across this sample there are some 150,000 clones, with roughly 80% seen only once. Clones ranked in the top ten supply about 1.7% of the sample. Sequencing used PBMCs. These receptors were taken from a female donor in good health and CMV-seronegative.

This clone was counted only a few times. The genes are TRBV15 and TRBJ1-5; 9 bases match TRBD1. Germline V lookup: CDR1 LNHNV, CDR2 YYDKDF (reference sequence). The CDR3 covers 15 residues. J lost 4 bases, V lost 3 bases, and 4 bases had no gene match. For the CDR3, the DNA is TGTGCCACCAGCAGGAGCGGGACAGGGAATCAGCCCCAGCATTTT. This gives the protein CATSRSGTGNQPQHF.

Details on this clone: Other DNA sequences in the sample encode the same CDR3. This chain links TRBV5-1 with TRBJ1-1, with a possible D match to TRBD1 (5 bases). From germline, CDR1 is SGHRS and CDR2 YFSETQ. The CDR3 covers 14 residues. The germline V and J ends were trimmed by 0 bases and 5 bases, with 11 bases remaining between them. The CDR3 nucleotides read TGCGCCAGCAGCTTGGTGCAGGGTGGAACTGAAGCTTTCTTT. This sequence encodes CASSLVQGGTEAFF.

The chain joins TRBV7-2 to TRBJ2-5, with TRBD2 matching over 9 bases. The closer fit of TRBJ2-7 to the DNA end suggests the J call may be wrong. Germline V gives CDR1 SGHTA, CDR2 FQGNSA. There are 15 residues in the CDR3. The CDR3 DNA is TGTGCCAGCAGCGTCGTTAGCGGGGGAGGCAACGAGCAGTACTTC. Its translation: CASSVVSGGGNEQYF.

This chain connects TRBV15 to TRBJ2-2; D is perhaps TRBD1 (6 bases). Germline V gene sequence: CDR1 LNHNV, CDR2 YYDKDF (reference sequence). V lost 0 bases and J lost 5, with 10 bases in between. This CDR3 contains 15 residues. As DNA, the CDR3 is TGTGCCACCAGCAGAGAAGCAGGGGTTACCGGGGAGCTGTTTTTT. It translates to CATSREAGVTGELFF.

This CDR3 is CASSLGRGYGYTF. CDR3 bases: TGTGCCAGCAGTTTAGGACGGGGCTATGGCTACACCTTC. The chain recombines TRBV27 with TRBJ1-2; no definite D call. This CDR3 is 13 amino acids long. V lost 2 bases and J lost 4, with 8 bases in between. Germline CDR1 is MNHEY and CDR2 is SMNVEV (reference sequence).